This entry lists 22 T cell receptor beta chains sequenced from one sample in a study of a mutant IDH1 vaccine in newly diagnosed glioma. Their specific antigens are unknown. The data were produced by immunoSEQ multiplex PCR, yet TCRdb's version contains in-frame clones alone and is incomplete. The sample yields approximately 35,000 clones, 88% seen once. The time point here: week 23, last vaccination. Doses consisted of 300 ug of mutant IDH1 20-mer peptide each, paired with topical imiquimod. Here the sequenced sample was PBMCs, taken from a glioma patient whose treatment included an IDH1 peptide vaccine. These receptors were collected from a man aged 40-55 years with glioma.

The chain links TRBV19 to TRBJ2-2, with TRBD2 identical over 13 bases. Losses at the gene ends were 5 bases for V and 5 bases for J; bases not matched to a gene: 8. There are 17 residues in the CDR3. Germline V gene data show CDR1 as LNHDA and CDR2 as SQIVND (reference sequence). The CDR3 protein is CASSFGLAGAHTGELFF. As DNA, the CDR3 is TGTGCCAGTAGTTTCGGACTAGCGGGGGCCCATACCGGGGAGCTGTTTTTT.

This chain connects TRBV19 to TRBJ2-1; 14 bases agree with TRBD2. The CDR3 is 19 amino acids. Germline lookup yields CDR1 LNHDA and CDR2 SQIVND (reference sequence). V trimming: 8 bases; J trimming: 7 bases; junction bases outside the gene matches: 19. CDR3 sequence reads: CASQSGTGLTSGRANEQFF. CDR3 sequence (DNA): TGTGCCAGTCAATCCGGGACAGGGTTGACTAGCGGGAGGGCAAATGAGCAGTTCTTC. The full variable domain, completed using reference TRBV19 and TRBJ2-1, is DGGITQSPKYLFRKEGQNVTLSCEQNLNHDAMYWYRQDPGQGLRLIYYSQIVNDFQKGDIAEGYSVSREKKESFPLTVTSAQKNPTAFYLCASQSGTGLTSGRANEQFFGPGTRLTVL.

The rearrangement uses TRBV2 and TRBJ1-1, with 7 nucleotides matching TRBD1. CDR1 is SNHLY and CDR2 is FYNNEI in the germline V gene. This CDR3 has 11 amino acids. Trimming at V came to 10 bases and at J to 12 bases, leaving 11 bases not matched to a gene. The DNA of the CDR3 is TGTGCCACTAGAGAAAACAGGGGACCTTTCTTT. Translating gives CATRENRGPFF.

This clone showed up just once. The genes are TRBV10-1 and TRBJ1-4, with a weak D call TRBD1 (6 bases). Per germline, CDR1 WNHNN and CDR2 SYGVQD (reference sequence). This CDR3 has 17 residues. V gave up 5 bases and J gave up 0 bases, with 16 bases separating them. The CDR3 sequence is CASSSGRGAATNEKLFF. Here the CDR3 DNA reads TGCGCCAGCAGTTCCGGCAGGGGAGCGGCAACTAATGAAAAACTGTTTTTT.

This chain joins TRBV7-9 and TRBJ1-3; D gene ambiguous. The CDR3 spans 13 residues. In germline, CDR1 is SEHNR, CDR2 FQNEAQ (reference sequence). The V end was cut by 5 bases, the J end by 0 bases, with 5 bases between. The CDR3 nucleotides are TGTGCCAGCAGCACCTCCTCTGGAAACACCATATATTTT. This encodes CASSTSSGNTIYF. The full variable domain, completed using reference TRBV7-9 and TRBJ1-3, is DTGVSQNPRHKITKRGQNVTFRCDPISEHNRLYWYRQTLGQGPEFLTYFQNEAQLEKSRLLSDRFSAERPKGSFSTLEIQRTEQGDSAMYLCASSTSSGNTIYFGEGSWLTVV.

The chain combines TRBV27 with TRBJ2-6, with D possibly called TRBD1 or TRBD2 (6 bases each). The CDR3 length is 16 residues. Trimming shortened V by 2 bases and J by 4 bases, and 12 bases separated the two germline ends. Germline V gene sequence: CDR1 MNHEY, CDR2 SMNVEV (reference sequence). DNA for the CDR3: TGTGCCAGCAGTTTACGGGGCGGGACAGGGGCCAACGTCCTGACTTTC. Translation: CASSLRGGTGANVLTF. Full variable domain (missing parts from reference TRBV27 and TRBJ2-6): EAQVTQNPRYLITVTGKKLTVTCSQNMNHEYMSWYRQDPGLGLRQIYYSMNVEVTDKGDVPEGYKVSRKEKRNFPLILESPSPNQTSLYFCASSLRGGTGANVLTFGAGSRLTVL.

V is TRBV20-1 and J is TRBJ2-1; D is possibly TRBD2 (6 bases). Germline values: CDR1 DFQATT, CDR2 SNEGSKA (reference sequence). This CDR3 contains 11 residues. With 5 bases removed from V and 13 bases from J, the gap between germline ends came to 15 bases. CDR3 DNA: TGCAGTGCTCCCCAAGGGAGGTCCCAGTTCTTC. This sequence encodes CSAPQGRSQFF.

The chain has TRBV15 and TRBJ1-3, with D hard to call. The V gene lost 0 bases and the J gene lost 3 bases, with 15 bases spanning the gap. The CDR3 totals 17 residues. The V gene's germline CDR1 is LNHNV and CDR2 YYDKDF (reference sequence). CDR3: CATSRDPDAPIGNTIYF. DNA for the CDR3: TGTGCCACCAGCAGAGATCCAGACGCTCCCATTGGAAACACCATATATTTT.

V usage is TRBV5-1 and J usage is TRBJ1-2; D is uncertain. V lost 3 bases and J lost 8, with 11 bases in between. There are 12 residues in the CDR3. Germline V lookup: CDR1 SGHRS, CDR2 YFSETQ. CDR3 region: CASSSGSLGYTF. The CDR3 nucleotides read TGCGCCAGCAGCTCCGGGTCTCTAGGCTACACCTTC.

This chain uses TRBV5-1 with TRBJ1-3, with no clear D. CDR1 is SGHRS and CDR2 is YFSETQ in the germline V gene. The germline V and J ends were trimmed by 0 bases and 2 bases, with 6 bases remaining between them. CDR3 length: 14 amino acids. CDR3 DNA sequence: TGCGCCAGCAGCTTGGGCGACGCTGGAAACACCATATATTTT. It is translated as CASSLGDAGNTIYF.

V usage is TRBV7-9 and J usage is TRBJ2-5, with 8 bases fitting TRBD1. Looked up from germline, CDR1 is SEHNR and CDR2 is FQNEAQ (reference sequence). The CDR3 sequence is 15 residues long. Trimming removed 4 bases from V and 2 bases from J; junction bases left unmatched: 6. The CDR3 loop is CASSWDRSFQETQYF. Here the CDR3 DNA reads TGTGCCAGCAGCTGGGACAGGTCCTTTCAAGAGACCCAGTACTTC.

This chain links TRBV7-6 with TRBJ1-1; 10 bases are a match to TRBD1. Germline V lookup: CDR1 SGHVS, CDR2 FNYEAQ. V shed 5 bases and J 5 bases; nucleotides not matched to a gene: 8. The CDR3 has 15 amino acids. The CDR3 here is CASSIGQGVGTEAFF. CDR3 bases: TGTGCCAGCAGCATAGGACAGGGGGTCGGAACTGAAGCTTTCTTT.

The chain links TRBV11-1 to TRBJ1-4, with no clear D. The CDR3 length is 14 residues. The germline V gene encodes CDR1 SGHAT and CDR2 FQDESV (reference sequence). Trimming cost V 3 bases and J 0 bases, with 5 bases left between them. CDR3 nucleotide sequence: TGTGCCAGCAGCTTGTCAGCAACTAATGAAAAACTGTTTTTT. Its translation is CASSLSATNEKLFF.

The CDR3 DNA follows: TGTGCCTGGAGTGTTGGGGCCGGAAACTATGGCTACACCTTC. This codes for CAWSVGAGNYGYTF. The rearrangement joins TRBV30 to TRBJ1-2; D may be TRBD1 (5 bases). Trimming removed 0 bases from V and 2 bases from J, with 10 bases in between. The CDR3 length is 14 residues. Germline CDR1 reads GTSNPN; CDR2 reads SVGIG (reference sequence).

There are a few counts of this clone. This chain joins TRBV4-2 and TRBJ2-2, with D tentatively TRBD2 (6 bases). With 6 bases removed from V and 4 bases from J, the gap between germline ends came to 21 bases. This CDR3 contains 17 residues. Germline V gives CDR1 LGHNA, CDR2 YNFKEQ. CDR3 in amino acids: CASRGRGTLRSTGELFF. CDR3 bases: TGTGCCAGCAGGGGACGCGGGACCCTAAGAAGCACCGGGGAGCTGTTTTTT.

The chain links TRBV29-1 to TRBJ2-5; no definite D call. The CDR3 consists of 12 residues. Trimming pared 4 bases from V and 1 base from J, leaving 7 bases between. The germline gives CDR1 SQVTM, CDR2 ANQGSEA. The CDR3 nucleotides read TGCAGCGTTGTAGGGATCCAAGAGACCCAGTACTTC. It specifies CSVVGIQETQYF.

This sequence joins TRBV6-5 and TRBJ1-4; no firm D call. The CDR3 contains 14 residues. Deletions cut 4 bases from V and 5 bases from J, with 11 bases between. From germline, CDR1 is MNHEY and CDR2 SVGAGI. The CDR3 DNA is TGTGCCAGCAGTTCCGGGTGGCGCAATGAAAAACTGTTTTTT. Translation gives CASSSGWRNEKLFF.

This rearrangement joins TRBV2 to TRBJ2-1; 13 bases are shared with TRBD2. CDR1 is SNHLY and CDR2 is FYNNEI in the germline V gene. The CDR3 is 13 residues long. Unmatched junction bases numbered 9, after V lost 6 bases and J lost 16 bases. The CDR3 bases are TGTGCCAGCAGGAACCTACTAGCGGGGGGGCCTTTCTTC. Protein sequence: CASRNLLAGGPFF.

This CDR3 is CASSVAQGAREKLFF. For the CDR3, the DNA is TGTGCCAGCAGCGTAGCTCAAGGGGCGCGGGAAAAACTGTTTTTT. The chain joins TRBV9 to TRBJ1-4, with D maybe TRBD1 (5 bases). Trimming took off 0 bases at V and 8 bases at J, with 14 bases between the two ends. CDR1 SGDLS and CDR2 YYNGEE come from the germline V gene. The CDR3 is made up of 15 amino acids.

The J gene is TRBJ1-3, the V gene TRBV7-3; D gene uncertain. The end of the DNA fits TRBJ2-2 better, so the J call may be wrong. Per germline, CDR1 SGHTA and CDR2 FQGTGA. The CDR3 covers 12 residues. This CDR3 is CASSLTTGELFF. DNA of the CDR3: TGTGCCAGCAGCTTAACGACCGGGGAGCTGTTTTTT.

The J gene is TRBJ2-3, the V gene TRBV6-4; 15 bases are shared with TRBD2. Germline CDR1 is MRHNA and CDR2 is SNTAGT. The CDR3 is 15 amino acids. The V and J ends lost 6 bases and 7 bases, in that order; junction bases with no gene match: 5. The CDR3 DNA sequence: TGTGCCAGCAGCGGACTAGCGGGGGGGCGTAATACGCAGTATTTT. Its translation: CASSGLAGGRNTQYF.

The chain is built from TRBV29-1 and TRBJ1-2; TRBD1 is a possible D gene (5 bases). V lost 3 bases and J 8 bases, leaving 10 bases between the germline ends. This CDR3 spans 11 amino acids. Germline lookup yields CDR1 SQVTM and CDR2 ANQGSEA. CDR3 sequence: CSVEAGQGYTF. The CDR3, as DNA: TGCAGCGTTGAGGCAGGGCAGGGCTACACCTTC.